A selection of T cell receptor beta chains follows, all from one sample in a study of OX40 agonist ivuxolimab in advanced cancers. Repertoires were generated with immunoSEQ multiplex PCR, while TCRdb's copy carries only in-frame clones and drops some. Found here are around 100,000 clones, approximately 90% of them singletons; the top ten hold approximately 0.16%. The input for sequencing was CD4+ or CD8+ T cells sorted from blood, taken in a trial of the OX40 agonist ivuxolimab. All receptors derive from an adult with an advanced solid tumor such as melanoma, head and neck, liver or kidney cancer. The conserved cysteine and the conserved F or W are not part of the CDR3 here. A D gene is named only where the DNA matches it firmly.

d_gene: -; v_gene: TRBV19; j_gene: TRBJ1-1; CDR3aa: ASSMNPGAVTEAF
d_gene: -; v_gene: TRBV11-2; j_gene: TRBJ1-1; CDR3aa: ASSLDIGEAF
d_gene: -; v_gene: TRBV13; j_gene: TRBJ1-4; CDR3aa: ASRRSLATNEKLF
d_gene: TRBD2; v_gene: TRBV27; j_gene: TRBJ2-3; CDR3aa: ASSRLAGLGGDTQY
d_gene: TRBD1; v_gene: TRBV10-3; j_gene: TRBJ1-6; CDR3aa: AITVDRGNSPLH
d_gene: -; v_gene: TRBV7-2; j_gene: TRBJ2-1; CDR3aa: ASSFRSSYNEQF
d_gene: TRBD1; v_gene: TRBV6-5; j_gene: TRBJ2-1; CDR3aa: ASSRDSRSYNEQF
d_gene: -; v_gene: TRBV19; j_gene: TRBJ1-5; CDR3aa: ASSGGDNQPQH
d_gene: -; v_gene: TRBV4-2; j_gene: TRBJ2-7; CDR3aa: ASSQDTGPYEQY
d_gene: TRBD1; v_gene: TRBV19; j_gene: TRBJ2-5; CDR3aa: ASSIGARGKRETQY
d_gene: TRBD2; v_gene: TRBV6-5; j_gene: TRBJ2-3; CDR3aa: ASSPLAGVRDTQY
d_gene: TRBD2; v_gene: TRBV4-2; j_gene: TRBJ2-7; CDR3aa: ASSPWRAGEDYEQY
d_gene: -; v_gene: TRBV5-1; j_gene: TRBJ2-2; CDR3aa: ASSSGYNTGELF
d_gene: TRBD1; v_gene: TRBV11-2; j_gene: TRBJ2-7; CDR3aa: ASSPGTGVSWQY